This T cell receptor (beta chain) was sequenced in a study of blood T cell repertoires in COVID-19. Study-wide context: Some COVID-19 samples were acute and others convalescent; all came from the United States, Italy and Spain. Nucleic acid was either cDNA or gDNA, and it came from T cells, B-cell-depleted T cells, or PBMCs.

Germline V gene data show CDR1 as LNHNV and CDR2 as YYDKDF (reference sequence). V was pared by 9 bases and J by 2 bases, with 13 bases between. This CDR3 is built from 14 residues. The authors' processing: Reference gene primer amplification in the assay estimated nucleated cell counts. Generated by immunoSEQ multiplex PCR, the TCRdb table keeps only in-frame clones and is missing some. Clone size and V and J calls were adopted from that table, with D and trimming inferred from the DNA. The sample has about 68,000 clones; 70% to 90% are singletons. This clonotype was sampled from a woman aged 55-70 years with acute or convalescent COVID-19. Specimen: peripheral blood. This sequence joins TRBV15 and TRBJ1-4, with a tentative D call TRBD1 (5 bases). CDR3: CATSSGVTNEKLFF. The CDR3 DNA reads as TGTGCCACAAGCTCGGGGGTGACTAATGAAAAACTGTTTTTT. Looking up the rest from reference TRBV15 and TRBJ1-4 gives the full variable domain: DAMVIQNPRYQVTQFGKPVTLSCSQTLNHNVMYWYQQKSSQAPKLLFHYYDKDFNNEADTPDNFQSRRPNTSFCFLDIRSPGLGDTAMYLCATSSGVTNEKLFFGSGTQLSVL.